Presented here are 13 T cell receptor beta chains from one specimen sequenced in a study of cytomegalovirus exposure and HLA in healthy donors. The PCR used 60 Vbeta and 13 Jbeta primers. Sequenced by immunoSEQ multiplex PCR; TCRdb stores in-frame clones only, minus some. The sample shows about 200,000 clones, over 80% of them seen only once. Sequenced: PBMCs. The receptors originated from a man younger than 45 in good health and CMV-seronegative.

The chain recombines TRBV11-1 with TRBJ2-5, with a tentative D call TRBD1 (6 bases). With 4 bases removed from V and 3 bases from J, the gap between germline ends came to 12 bases. The length of the CDR3 is 14 residues. Germline CDR1 reads SGHAT; CDR2 reads FQDESV (reference sequence). CDR3 in amino acids: CASSSRDTEETQYF. The CDR3 region has the DNA TGTGCCAGCAGCTCACGGGACACTGAAGAGACCCAGTACTTC.

This clone was found once. V and J are TRBV11-3 and TRBJ2-1; D gene uncertain. Trimming took 0 bases from V and 0 from J, leaving 6 bases between them. Germline CDR1 is SGHNT and CDR2 is YENEEA. The CDR3 runs to 15 residues. CDR3 loop: CASSLDQNSYNEQFF. The CDR3 region has the DNA TGTGCCAGCAGCTTAGATCAAAACTCCTACAATGAGCAGTTCTTC.

The rearrangement uses TRBV5-6 and TRBJ2-7; a possible D gene is TRBD1 (6 bases). V was trimmed by 3 bases and J by 5 bases, leaving 15 bases between them. The CDR3 contains 14 residues. In germline, CDR1 is SGHDT, CDR2 YYEEEE. The CDR3 region has the DNA TGTGCCAGCAGCTCCTACCCCGGGACAAACGAGCAGTACTTC. Residues: CASSSYPGTNEQYF. The full variable domain, in which reference TRBV5-6 and TRBJ2-7 provide the parts outside the CDR3, is DAGVTQSPTHLIKTRGQQVTLRCSPKSGHDTVSWYQQALGQGPQFIFQYYEEEERQRGNFPDRFSGHQFPNYSSELNVNALLLGDSALYLCASSSYPGTNEQYFGPGTRLTVT.

The V and J genes are TRBV5-1 and TRBJ2-3; D not certain. CDR3 length equals 14 residues. Trimming cost V 0 bases and J 0 bases, with 5 bases left between them. Germline-derived CDR1 and CDR2 are SGHRS and YFSETQ. The CDR3 DNA sequence: TGCGCCAGCAGCTTGGGACTTAGCACAGATACGCAGTATTTT. Its translation: CASSLGLSTDTQYF.

The chain employs TRBV4-3 and TRBJ2-7; a weak D match, TRBD2 (6 bases). CDR1 is LGHNA and CDR2 is YSLEER in the germline V gene. CDR3 length: 14 residues. V was pared by 0 bases and J by 4 bases, with 10 bases between. The CDR3 is CASSQDLGGYEQYF. The CDR3 bases are TGCGCCAGCAGCCAAGATTTGGGGGGTTACGAGCAGTACTTC.

The chain combines TRBV25-1 with TRBJ1-6; the match to TRBD1 covers 8 bases. The V segment lost 2 bases and the J segment 7 bases; nucleotides outside the gene matches: 4. The CDR3 length is 15 residues. Looked up from germline, CDR1 is MGHDK and CDR2 is SYGVNS. DNA for the CDR3: TGTGCCAGCAGTGAACCCGGGACAGGAAATTCACCCCTCCACTTT. Translated, it gives CASSEPGTGNSPLHF.

The chain uses TRBV7-2 and TRBJ2-5; TRBD2 agrees at 13 bases. J gave up 5 bases and V 1 base, and 4 bases lay outside the gene matches. The CDR3 consists of 16 residues. Germline values: CDR1 SGHTA, CDR2 FQGNSA. This CDR3 reads CASSLVLAGGGETQYF. The CDR3 DNA sequence: TGTGCCAGCAGCTTAGTACTAGCGGGGGGGGGTGAGACCCAGTACTTC.

V gene TRBV7-9 combines with J gene TRBJ2-7; a weak D match, TRBD2 (5 bases). The CDR3 has 18 residues. The ends were cut back, 1 base at V and 2 bases at J, with 21 bases in the middle. CDR1 is SEHNR, CDR2 FQNEAQ, per germline (reference sequence). For the CDR3, the DNA is TGTGCCAGCAGCTTAGGGATCGGCGGCGAGGGAGAGACCTACGAGCAGTACTTC. Its translation: CASSLGIGGEGETYEQYF.

This clone was seen a few times. The V call is TRBV4-2, the J call TRBJ2-1; TRBD2 matches at 14 bases. The length of the CDR3 is 17 residues. V was clipped by 4 bases and J by 6 bases; unmatched bases: 8. The germline V gene encodes CDR1 LGHNA and CDR2 YNFKEQ. The CDR3 DNA follows: TGTGCCAGCAGCCCTGGGACTAGCGGGAGTTGGGGCAATGAGCAGTTCTTC. Translation gives CASSPGTSGSWGNEQFF.

The V gene is TRBV19, the J gene TRBJ2-3; no reliable D call. Trimming took off 4 bases at V and 0 bases at J, with 11 bases between the two ends. CDR3 length equals 15 residues. Per germline, CDR1 LNHDA and CDR2 SQIVND (reference sequence). CDR3: CASSRTVPSTDTQYF. CDR3 DNA sequence: TGTGCCAGTAGTAGAACGGTTCCAAGCACAGATACGCAGTATTTT.

The chain carries TRBV7-9 and TRBJ1-2, with 8 bases aligning to TRBD1. V shed 4 bases and J 6 bases; nucleotides not matched to a gene: 10. The CDR3 length is 15 residues. CDR1 SEHNR and CDR2 FQNEAQ come from the germline V gene (reference sequence). CDR3 coding DNA: TGTGCCAGCAGCTACGGGAGGCAGGGGGCTAATGGCTACACCTTC. Translation gives CASSYGRQGANGYTF.

The chain employs TRBV7-2 and TRBJ2-1; a weak D match, TRBD1 (7 bases). Germline CDR1 and CDR2: SGHTA and FQGNSA. This CDR3 has 15 amino acids. V lost 4 bases and J lost 4, with 14 bases in between. The CDR3 protein is CASSSRQGGYNEQFF. CDR3 DNA sequence: TGTGCCAGCAGCTCTCGGCAGGGGGGTTACAATGAGCAGTTCTTC.

This chain joins TRBV18 and TRBJ1-2, with 8 positions matching TRBD1. This CDR3 has 18 amino acids. Germline trimming cut 4 bases from V and 4 bases from J; bases unmatched to any gene: 17. In germline, CDR1 is KGHSH, CDR2 LQKENI. The CDR3, as DNA: TGTGCCAGCTCACTTCAATCTCCTGGACAGGGCTCGGTCTATGGCTACACCTTC. This gives the protein CASSLQSPGQGSVYGYTF. The entire variable domain, with the rest obtained from reference TRBV18 and TRBJ1-2, is as follows: NAGVMQNPRHLVRRRGQEARLRCSPMKGHSHVYWYRQLPEEGLKFMVYLQKENIIDESGMPKERFSAEFPKEGPSILRIQQVVRGDSAAYFCASSLQSPGQGSVYGYTFGSGTRLTVV.